The 17 T cell receptor beta chains below were found in one sample sequenced in a study of radiation and T cells in renal cell carcinoma. Profiled with immunoSEQ multiplex PCR; TCRdb holds only in-frame clones, not every one. The sample yields approximately 70,000 clones, around three quarters seen once. Time point given: blood 4 weeks post-SBRT, at nephrectomy. Sample treatment: 15 Gy SBRT to primary tumor, nephrectomy 4 weeks later. Specimen: blood, collected from a patient whose treatment included radiotherapy and nephrectomy. These receptors were collected from a man between 60 and 75 years old with renal cell carcinoma.

The chain couples TRBV2 to TRBJ2-1, with 8 bases that match TRBD2. Germline V gene sequence: CDR1 SNHLY, CDR2 FYNNEI. With V trimmed by 6 bases and J by 10 bases, 2 bases remained unmatched. CDR3 length equals 11 residues. In nucleotides, the CDR3 is TGTGCCAGCAGGGAGCGGGGGGAGCAGTTCTTC. This encodes CASRERGEQFF. Based on the CDR3 plus reference TRBV2 and TRBJ2-1, the full variable domain is EPEVTQTPSHQVTQMGQEVILRCVPISNHLYFYWYRQILGQKVEFLVSFYNNEISEKSEIFDDQFSVERPDGSNFTLKIRSTKLEDSAMYFCASRERGEQFFGPGTRLTVL.

The chain couples TRBV5-1 to TRBJ1-2, with TRBD1 matching 10 bases. This CDR3 has 15 residues. The germline V gene has CDR1 SGHRS and CDR2 YFSETQ. V was pared by 3 bases and J by 8 bases, with 10 bases of the junction left unmatched. DNA of the CDR3: TGCGCCAGCAGCTGGGCCGGGACAGGGGCGGAAGGCTACACCTTC. This translates into CASSWAGTGAEGYTF.

As DNA, the CDR3 is TGTGCCAGCAGCCCAGCGCGGGAGTCAAGTTACGCAGATACGCAGTATTTT. Encoded protein: CASSPARESSYADTQYF. The chain is built from TRBV4-2 and TRBJ2-3; 7 bases align to TRBD2. Germline trimming cut 4 bases from V and 4 bases from J; bases unmatched to any gene: 14. The CDR3 sequence is 17 residues long. Germline CDR1 reads LGHNA; CDR2 reads YNFKEQ.

The V gene is TRBV15, the J gene TRBJ1-5; D ambiguous. The CDR3 contains 16 residues. V lost 3 bases to trimming and J lost 0 bases, with 12 bases between them. The germline V gene has CDR1 LNHNV and CDR2 YYDKDF (reference sequence). The CDR3 DNA sequence: TGTGCCACCAGCAGGGACCGACGGTTTAGCAATCAGCCCCAGCATTTT. This sequence encodes CATSRDRRFSNQPQHF. The full variable domain, in which reference TRBV15 and TRBJ1-5 provide the parts outside the CDR3, is DAMVIQNPRYQVTQFGKPVTLSCSQTLNHNVMYWYQQKSSQAPKLLFHYYDKDFNNEADTPDNFQSRRPNTSFCFLDIRSPGLGDTAMYLCATSRDRRFSNQPQHFGDGTRLSIL.

V and J are TRBV5-1 and TRBJ2-7; D ambiguous. Trimming took off 0 bases at V and 0 bases at J, with 10 bases between the two ends. CDR1 is SGHRS and CDR2 is YFSETQ in the germline V gene. CDR3 length equals 15 residues. The CDR3 region is CASSLDTYNSYEQYV. The CDR3 DNA sequence: TGCGCCAGCAGCTTGGACACCTACAACTCCTACGAGCAGTACGTC.

The chain is built from TRBV5-1 and TRBJ2-6; D remains ambiguous. Germline lookup yields CDR1 SGHRS and CDR2 YFSETQ. The CDR3 length is 17 residues. Trimming left V 0 bases short and J 1 base short, with 11 bases between. The CDR3 loop reads CASSLGRAYSGANVLTF. The CDR3 coding sequence is TGCGCCAGCAGCTTGGGAAGGGCTTATTCTGGGGCCAACGTCCTGACTTTC.

In this sample, this clone turned up once. The genes are TRBV7-2 and TRBJ1-2, with TRBD1 matching 7 bases. The length of the CDR3 is 17 residues. Germline lookup yields CDR1 SGHTA and CDR2 FQGNSA. V shed 0 bases, J shed 3 bases, and the junction held 10 bases outside the gene matches. Written as DNA, the CDR3 is TGTGCCAGCAGCTTAGCTGGGACAGAGGGGGGGGACTATGGCTACACCTTC. This codes for CASSLAGTEGGDYGYTF.

The chain has TRBV18 and TRBJ1-1; tentative D call: TRBD1 (5 bases). V was pared by 4 bases and J by 8 bases, with 11 bases between. CDR3 length: 12 amino acids. Per germline, CDR1 KGHSH and CDR2 LQKENI. CDR3 in DNA: TGTGCCAGCTCACTGCGGGAGGGGGAAGCTTTCTTT. Translated, it gives CASSLREGEAFF.

The V call is TRBV10-1, the J call TRBJ1-5; D remains ambiguous. V lost 10 bases and J lost 4, with 8 bases in between. The V gene's germline CDR1 is WNHNN and CDR2 SYGVQD (reference sequence). The CDR3 is 11 residues long. The DNA for the CDR3 is TGCGCCACGGGGAAAAATCAGCCCCAGCATTTT. Translation: CATGKNQPQHF.

The rearrangement joins TRBV6-4 to TRBJ2-2; D is uncertain. The germline V and J ends were trimmed by 4 bases and 5 bases, with 8 bases remaining between them. This CDR3 is built from 13 residues. Germline V lookup: CDR1 MRHNA, CDR2 SNTAGT. For the CDR3, the DNA is TGTGCCAGCAGTGTCACGAGGACCGGGGAGCTGTTTTTT. Translating gives CASSVTRTGELFF.

A few counts support this clone. Other DNA sequences within the sample encode an identical CDR3. The chain links TRBV6-5 to TRBJ1-5; D gene uncertain. V lost 2 bases to trimming and J lost 4 bases, with 9 bases between them. The CDR3 consists of 14 residues. Germline lookup yields CDR1 MNHEY and CDR2 SVGAGI. This CDR3 reads CASSYNRDNQPQHF. The DNA for the CDR3 is TGTGCCAGCAGTTACAACAGAGATAATCAGCCCCAGCATTTT.

V usage is TRBV4-3 and J usage is TRBJ1-2; D is undetermined. The V gene lost 0 bases and the J gene lost 4 bases, with 12 bases spanning the gap. This CDR3 contains 15 residues. Looked up from germline, CDR1 is LGHNA and CDR2 is YSLEER. The CDR3 DNA reads as TGCGCCAGCAGCCAAGATAGGAATCCTGGCTATGGCTACACCTTC. It codes for CASSQDRNPGYGYTF.

V gene TRBV29-1 combines with J gene TRBJ2-5; tentatively, D is TRBD1 (5 bases). The CDR3 has 11 amino acids. V lost 7 bases and J lost 5, with 11 bases in between. CDR1 is SQVTM, CDR2 ANQGSEA, per germline. The CDR3 DNA follows: TGCAGCGAAGGGGTTGGGGAGACCCAGTACTTC. It is translated as CSEGVGETQYF.

This chain uses TRBV6-5 with TRBJ1-2; 7 bases line up with TRBD1. CDR3 size: 14 residues. V lost 4 bases, J lost 8 bases, and 10 bases stayed unmatched. Germline V gives CDR1 MNHEY, CDR2 SVGAGI. As DNA, the CDR3 is TGTGCCAGCAGTTCCATTAGACAGGGTGTCGGCTACACCTTC. It is translated as CASSSIRQGVGYTF.

The chain recombines TRBV14 with TRBJ1-3; TRBD1 matches 8 bases. Germline V CDR1 and CDR2: SGHDN, FVKESK. CDR3 length equals 12 residues. The V and J ends lost 3 bases and 12 bases, in that order; junction bases with no gene match: 4. For the CDR3, the DNA is TGTGCCAGCAGCCAGGGACAGGCTCTCATATATTTT. It is translated as CASSQGQALIYF.

The CDR3 sequence is CASSLARWITDTQYF. The CDR3 nucleotides read TGTGCCAGCAGCTTAGCCAGGTGGATCACAGATACGCAGTATTTT. This chain joins TRBV7-9 and TRBJ2-3; D ambiguous. Germline CDR1 reads SEHNR; CDR2 reads FQNEAQ (reference sequence). The length of the CDR3 is 15 residues. Trimming took 0 bases from V and 2 from J, leaving 9 bases between them.

V gene TRBV7-2 combines with J gene TRBJ1-1; TRBD1 matches at 7 bases. The CDR3 consists of 14 residues. Germline V gene data show CDR1 as SGHTA and CDR2 as FQGNSA. The V and J ends lost 7 bases and 2 bases, in that order; junction bases with no gene match: 7. CDR3: CASKSNRGNTEAFF. CDR3 coding DNA: TGTGCCAGCAAATCAAACAGGGGCAACACTGAAGCTTTCTTT. Full variable domain (missing parts from reference TRBV7-2 and TRBJ1-1): GAGVSQSPSNKVTEKGKDVELRCDPISGHTALYWYRQSLGQGLEFLIYFQGNSAPDKSGLPSDRFSAERTGGSVSTLTIQRTQQEDSAVYLCASKSNRGNTEAFFGQGTRLTVV.